This T cell receptor beta chain appears in the sequencing data of a study of shared clonotypes between healthy human individuals. V shed 0 bases, J shed 1 base, and the junction held 2 bases outside the gene matches. CDR3 length: 16 residues. Per germline, CDR1 LGHNA and CDR2 YNFKEQ. When replicate PCRs were run on sorted subsets, they used about 220 ng DNA, roughly 30,000 T cell genomes. The protocol was immunoSEQ multiplex PCR, while the TCRdb copy is restricted to in-frame clones and leaves out a portion. Of some 1,600,000 clones listed, under 99% are singletons. The donor population consisted of healthy HIV-negative adults with no recent acute infections or vaccinations.

The sequence was collected from a man aged 25-45 years in good health. Material for sequencing was naive CD4+ T cells sorted from blood. The subset here: CD45RA+ positively selected. V is TRBV4-2 and J is TRBJ2-2, with 7 nucleotides matching TRBD2. The CDR3 region has the DNA TGTGCCAGCAGCCAAGAGCTAGCGGTGAACACCGGGGAGCTGTTTTTT. It encodes CASSQELAVNTGELFF.